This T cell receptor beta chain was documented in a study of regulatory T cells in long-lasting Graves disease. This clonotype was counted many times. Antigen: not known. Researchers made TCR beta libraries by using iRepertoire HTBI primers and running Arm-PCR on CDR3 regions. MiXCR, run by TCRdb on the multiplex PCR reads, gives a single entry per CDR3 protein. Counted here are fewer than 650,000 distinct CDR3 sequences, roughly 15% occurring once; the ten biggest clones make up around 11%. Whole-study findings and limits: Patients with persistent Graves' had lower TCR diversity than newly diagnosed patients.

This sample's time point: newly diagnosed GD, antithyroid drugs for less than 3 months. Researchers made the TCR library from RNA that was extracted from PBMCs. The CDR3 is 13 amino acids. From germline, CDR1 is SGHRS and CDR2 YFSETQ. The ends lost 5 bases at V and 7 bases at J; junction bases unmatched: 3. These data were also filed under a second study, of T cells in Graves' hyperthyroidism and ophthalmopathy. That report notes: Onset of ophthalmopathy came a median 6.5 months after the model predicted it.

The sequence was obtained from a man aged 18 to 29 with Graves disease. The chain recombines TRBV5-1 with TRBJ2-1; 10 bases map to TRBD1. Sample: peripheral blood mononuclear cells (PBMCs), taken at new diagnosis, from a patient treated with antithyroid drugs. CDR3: CASRRTGGNEQFF. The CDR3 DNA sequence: TGCGCCAGCAGACGGACAGGGGGGAATGAGCAGTTCTTC.